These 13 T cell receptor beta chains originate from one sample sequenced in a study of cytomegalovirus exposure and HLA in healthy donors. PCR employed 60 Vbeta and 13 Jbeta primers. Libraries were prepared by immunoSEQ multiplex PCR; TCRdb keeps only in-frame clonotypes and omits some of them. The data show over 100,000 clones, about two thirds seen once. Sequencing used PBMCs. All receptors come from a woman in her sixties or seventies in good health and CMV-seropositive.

The CDR3 protein is CASSGLSSDTQYF. The CDR3, as DNA: TGTGCCAGCAGTGGGCTGTCTTCAGATACGCAGTATTTT. This rearrangement joins TRBV7-2 to TRBJ2-3; D unresolved. Germline V gene data show CDR1 as SGHTA and CDR2 as FQGNSA. This CDR3 contains 13 residues. Trimming removed 6 bases from V and 4 bases from J, with 11 bases in between.

The CDR3 DNA sequence: TGCGCCAGCTCACCCGGGACAAGAGAGACCCAGTACTTC. Amino acids: CASSPGTRETQYF. The chain has TRBV5-1 and TRBJ2-5; D perhaps matches TRBD1 (6 bases). Trimming left V 7 bases short and J 4 bases short, with 14 bases between. CDR1 is SGHRS, CDR2 YFSETQ, per germline. The CDR3 consists of 13 residues. The complete variable domain, with remaining parts taken from reference TRBV5-1 and TRBJ2-5, reads KAGVTQTPRYLIKTRGQQVTLSCSPISGHRSVSWYQQTPGQGLQFLFEYFSETQRNKGNFPGRFSGRQFSNSRSEMNVSTLELGDSALYLCASSPGTRETQYFGPGTRLLVL.

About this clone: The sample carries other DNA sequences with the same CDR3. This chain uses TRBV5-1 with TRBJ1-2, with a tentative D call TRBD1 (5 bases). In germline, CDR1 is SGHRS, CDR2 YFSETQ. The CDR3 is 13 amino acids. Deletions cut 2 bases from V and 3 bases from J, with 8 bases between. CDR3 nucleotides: TGCGCCAGCAGCTTCACAGGAGACTATGGCTACACCTTC. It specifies CASSFTGDYGYTF.

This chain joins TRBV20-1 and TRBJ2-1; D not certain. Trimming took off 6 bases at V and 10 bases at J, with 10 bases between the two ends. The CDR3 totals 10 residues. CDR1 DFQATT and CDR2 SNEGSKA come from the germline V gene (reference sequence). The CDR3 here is CSAGDPEQFF. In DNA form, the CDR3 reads TGCAGTGCAGGAGATCCCGAGCAGTTCTTC.

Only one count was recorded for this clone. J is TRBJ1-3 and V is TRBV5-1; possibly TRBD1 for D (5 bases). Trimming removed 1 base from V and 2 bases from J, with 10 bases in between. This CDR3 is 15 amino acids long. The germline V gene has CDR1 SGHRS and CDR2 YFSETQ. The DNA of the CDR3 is TGCGCCAGCAGCTTGCCTCAGGGCACTGGAAACACCATATATTTT. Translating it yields CASSLPQGTGNTIYF.

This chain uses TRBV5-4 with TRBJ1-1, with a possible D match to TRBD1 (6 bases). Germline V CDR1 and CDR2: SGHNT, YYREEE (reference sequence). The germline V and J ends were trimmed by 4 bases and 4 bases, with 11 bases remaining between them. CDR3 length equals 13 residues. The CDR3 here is CASSQGLSTEAFF. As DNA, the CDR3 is TGTGCCAGCAGCCAGGGGTTGAGCACTGAAGCTTTCTTT.

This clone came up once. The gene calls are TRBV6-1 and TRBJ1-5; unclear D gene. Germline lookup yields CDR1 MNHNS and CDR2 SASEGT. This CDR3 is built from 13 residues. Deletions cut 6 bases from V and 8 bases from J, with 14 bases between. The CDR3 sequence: CASSWTGKEPQHF. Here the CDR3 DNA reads TGTGCCAGCAGCTGGACGGGGAAAGAGCCCCAGCATTTT.

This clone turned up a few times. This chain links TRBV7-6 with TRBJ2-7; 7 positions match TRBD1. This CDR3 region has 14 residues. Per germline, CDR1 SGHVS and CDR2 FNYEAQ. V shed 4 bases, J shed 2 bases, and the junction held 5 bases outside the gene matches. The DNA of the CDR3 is TGTGCCAGCAGCTCAGCGACAGGGCCCTACGAGCAGTACTTC. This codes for CASSSATGPYEQYF.

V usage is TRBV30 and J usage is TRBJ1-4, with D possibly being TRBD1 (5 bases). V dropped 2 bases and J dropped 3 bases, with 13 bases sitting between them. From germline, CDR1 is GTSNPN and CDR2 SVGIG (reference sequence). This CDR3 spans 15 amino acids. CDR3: CAWSRAGPPNEKLFF. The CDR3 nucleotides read TGTGCCTGGAGTCGGGCGGGGCCCCCTAATGAAAAACTGTTTTTT. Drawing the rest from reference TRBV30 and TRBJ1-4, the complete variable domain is SQTIHQWPATLVQPVGSPLSLECTVEGTSNPNLYWYRQAAGRGLQLLFYSVGIGQISSEVPQNLSASRPQDRQFILSSKKLLLSDSGFYLCAWSRAGPPNEKLFFGSGTQLSVL.

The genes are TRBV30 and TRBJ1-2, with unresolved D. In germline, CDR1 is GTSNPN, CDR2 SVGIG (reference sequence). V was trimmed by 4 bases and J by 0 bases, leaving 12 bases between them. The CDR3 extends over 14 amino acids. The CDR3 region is CAWKRGGSNYGYTF. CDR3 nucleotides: TGTGCCTGGAAACGAGGAGGGTCTAACTATGGCTACACCTTC.

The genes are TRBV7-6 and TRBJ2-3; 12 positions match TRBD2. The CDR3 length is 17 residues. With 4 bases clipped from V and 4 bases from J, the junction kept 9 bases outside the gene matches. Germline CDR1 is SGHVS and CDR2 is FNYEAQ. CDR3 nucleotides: TGTGCCAGCAGCTCCATATCCGGGACTAGCGGGTCAGATACGCAGTATTTT. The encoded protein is CASSSISGTSGSDTQYF.

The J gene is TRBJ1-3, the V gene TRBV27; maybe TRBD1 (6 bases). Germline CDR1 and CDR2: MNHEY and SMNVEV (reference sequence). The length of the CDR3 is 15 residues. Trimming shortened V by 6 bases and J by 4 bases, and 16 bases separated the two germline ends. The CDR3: CASSPQGQIGNTIYF. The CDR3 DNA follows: TGTGCCAGCAGCCCTCAGGGGCAAATCGGAAACACCATATATTTT.

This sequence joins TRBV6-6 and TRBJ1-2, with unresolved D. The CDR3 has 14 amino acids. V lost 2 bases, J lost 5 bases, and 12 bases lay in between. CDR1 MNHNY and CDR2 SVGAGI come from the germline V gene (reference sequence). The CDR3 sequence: CASSYGYYPYGYTF. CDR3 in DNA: TGTGCCAGCAGTTACGGTTACTACCCTTATGGCTACACCTTC.